What follows describes a single T cell receptor (beta chain). Clones were sequenced by immunoSEQ multiplex PCR, and TCRdb holds only the in-frame ones, with some missing. The sample contains 130,000 to 150,000 clones, 84% of which appear only once. These data are taken from a study of blood T cell repertoires in COVID-19. The overall study: T cells, B-cell-depleted T cells, or PBMCs provided the cDNA or gDNA that served as material.

Participants, roughly 18 to 90 years old, spanned about two dozen US areas. Assignments of participants to cohorts depended upon their own reported clinical history. Someone with COVID-19 had been met by exposed participants within 2 weeks before study entry. The CDR3 consists of 16 residues. Between the trimmed V and J ends, which lost 6 bases and 1 base, there was a span of 15 bases. This TCR came from a woman between 45 and 60 years old who had been exposed to COVID-19. The chain combines TRBV23-1 with TRBJ2-2, with D possibly being TRBD2 (5 bases). Being an ORF, TRBV23-1 has a function that is uncertain. Sequencing was performed on PBMCs or T cells enriched from blood (not recorded which). CDR3: CASSTGEKRNTGELFF. The CDR3 bases are TGCGCCAGCAGCACCGGGGAGAAAAGGAACACCGGGGAGCTGTTTTTT.